This T cell receptor (beta chain) is drawn from a study of shared clonotypes between healthy human individuals. Study information: Three plates each covered CD4 naive and memory; CD8 naive two, CD8 memory one. Study-wide findings and caveats: Inspection by rarefaction showed sorted-subset sequencing to be incomplete despite large depth. Sharing of clonotypes among donors was expected to vary with sequencing depth.

V lost 4 bases and J lost 8, with 15 bases in between. Per the germline V gene, CDR1 is SGHNT and CDR2 is YYREEE (reference sequence). There are 14 residues in the CDR3. The DNA input per sorted-subset replicate PCR was 150 to 200 ng, corresponding to tens of thousands of T cell genomes. The repertoire was sequenced with immunoSEQ multiplex PCR; TCRdb's copy has only in-frame clones and lacks some. The table lists a few hundred thousand clones, approximately 97% of them singletons. As for this clone: Its target is not known.

Sequencing was carried out using naive CD4+ T cells sorted from blood. Subset noted: CD45RA+ positively selected. This receptor was taken from a woman aged 25 to 39 in good health. This chain uses TRBV5-4 with TRBJ1-4; D not certain. CDR3 bases: TGTGCCAGCAGCCGAGGGCGGGGTGAGGAAAAACTGTTTTTT. Amino acid sequence: CASSRGRGEEKLFF.